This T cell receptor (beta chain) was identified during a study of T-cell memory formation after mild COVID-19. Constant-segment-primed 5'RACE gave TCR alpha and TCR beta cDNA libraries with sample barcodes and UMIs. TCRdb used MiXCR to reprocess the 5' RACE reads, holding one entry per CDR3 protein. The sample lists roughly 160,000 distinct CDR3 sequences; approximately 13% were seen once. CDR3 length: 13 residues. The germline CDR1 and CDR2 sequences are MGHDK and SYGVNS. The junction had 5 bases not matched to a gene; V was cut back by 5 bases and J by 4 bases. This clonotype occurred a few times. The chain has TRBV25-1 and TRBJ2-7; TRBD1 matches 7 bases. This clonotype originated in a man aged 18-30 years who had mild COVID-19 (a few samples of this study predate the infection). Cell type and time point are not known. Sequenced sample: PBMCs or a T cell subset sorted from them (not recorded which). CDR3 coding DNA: TGTGCCAGCAGTACCGGGACAGATTACGAGCAGTACTTC. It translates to CASSTGTDYEQYF.